The clone carrying this T cell receptor (beta chain) was counted between two and nine times. The table came from immunoSEQ multiplex PCR; TCRdb's copy has only in-frame clones and leaves some out. The sample yields about 210,000 clones, around 82% seen once. The data belong to a study of blood T cell repertoires in COVID-19. CDR3 size: 13 residues. CDR1 and CDR2 from the germline V gene are SGHDT and YYEEEE. V lost 5 bases to trimming and J lost 8 bases; unmatched junction nucleotides: 8. The material sequenced was peripheral blood. This chain links TRBV5-6 with TRBJ1-2; 8 bases are shared with TRBD1. The sequence was collected from a woman in her seventies with acute or convalescent COVID-19. Written as DNA, the CDR3 is TGTGCCAGCAGGGTTGACAGGGGATCGGGCTACACCTTC. Protein product: CASRVDRGSGYTF.